What follows describes a single T cell receptor (beta chain). CDR1 is ENHRY, CDR2 SYGVKD, per germline. V was trimmed by 6 bases and J by 4 bases, leaving 9 bases between them. CDR3 length: 12 residues. This record comes from a study of neoadjuvant nivolumab and ipilimumab in lung cancer. The protocol was immunoSEQ multiplex PCR, while the TCRdb copy is restricted to in-frame clones and leaves out a portion. Among 44,000 or so clones listed, around 89% were seen once. The material sequenced was blood, taken before neoadjuvant nivolumab, alone or with ipilimumab. The genes are TRBV10-3 and TRBJ2-5; a possible D gene is TRBD1 (6 bases). The clonotype comes from an adult with non-small cell lung cancer. Some clones in this sample may be carry-over from other donors' samples. This CDR3 is CAISLGGETQYF. The CDR3, as DNA: TGTGCCATCAGCCTAGGGGGAGAGACCCAGTACTTC.